The 4 T cell receptor beta chains given below trace back to one sample, sequenced in a study of T cells in Graves' hyperthyroidism and ophthalmopathy. Researchers amplified the TCR beta CDR3 regions from RNA transcripts. The HTBI primer set served for first-round RT-PCR of the TCR CDR3. MiXCR, applied by TCRdb to the multiplex PCR reads, yields one record per CDR3 protein. The data contain 640,000 or so distinct CDR3 sequences, about 15% of them singletons. The material sequenced was blood. The receptor source for this set is a woman in her thirties or forties with Graves' ophthalmopathy.

In its sample, this clonotype was seen many times. The V call is TRBV6-1, the J call TRBJ2-5, with D hard to call. This CDR3 has 12 residues. Germline CDR1 and CDR2: MNHNS and SASEGT. The CDR3 region has the DNA TGTGCAGCCACCTCTTCGGGAGAGACCCAGTACTTC. It is translated as CAATSSGETQYF.

There are many counts of this clonotype. This chain links TRBV7-9 with TRBJ1-2, with 11 bases aligning to TRBD1. The CDR3 sequence is 14 residues long. The V gene's germline CDR1 is SEHNR and CDR2 FQNEAQ (reference sequence). V was pared by 0 bases and J by 7 bases, with 1 base of the junction left unmatched. In nucleotides, the CDR3 is TGTGCCAGCAGCTTAGCTGGGACAGGGGGTGGCTACACCTTC. It encodes CASSLAGTGGGYTF.

This clonotype was counted at least ten times. V usage is TRBV6-2 or TRBV6-3 and J usage is TRBJ2-7; either TRBD1 or TRBD2 may fit D (5 bases each). In germline, CDR1 is MNHEY, CDR2 SVGEGT. V dropped 4 bases and J dropped 3 bases, with 16 bases sitting between them. This CDR3 comprises 15 residues. CDR3 sequence (DNA): TGTGCCAGCAGTTCCCTCTCGGGACGGTTCTACGAGCAGTACTTC. It specifies CASSSLSGRFYEQYF.

This clonotype was detected only a few times. V gene TRBV7-2 combines with J gene TRBJ2-7; 7 bases align to TRBD1. The V gene end was trimmed by 5 bases and the J gene end by 13 bases; junction bases not matched to a gene: 11. This CDR3 is built from 12 residues. The germline CDR1 and CDR2 sequences are SGHTA and FQGNSA. Here the CDR3 reads CASSPNDRAIYF. CDR3 in DNA: TGTGCCAGCAGCCCCAACGACAGGGCAATATACTTC.